The 16 T cell receptor beta chains below come from one sample, sequenced in a study of cytomegalovirus exposure and HLA in healthy donors. Primers included in the PCR were 60 Vbeta and 13 Jbeta primers. Clones were read by immunoSEQ multiplex PCR, and TCRdb kept only the in-frame ones, dropping some. The sample consists of about 78,000 clones, 60% to 70% of them appearing once. The specimen was PBMCs. These TCRs come from a man between 25 and 39 years old in good health and CMV-seropositive.

The rearrangement joins TRBV9 to TRBJ2-3; no clear D. This CDR3 comprises 14 residues. Germline V gene lookup returns CDR1 SGDLS and CDR2 YYNGEE. V dropped 0 bases and J dropped 6 bases, with 11 bases sitting between them. The CDR3 sequence is CASSVGSLGDTQYF. CDR3 nucleotide sequence: TGTGCCAGCAGCGTAGGCTCCCTCGGGGATACGCAGTATTTT.

This sequence joins TRBV29-1 and TRBJ2-1, with a possible D match to TRBD2 (5 bases). CDR1 and CDR2 from the germline V gene are SQVTM and ANQGSEA. Trimming removed 1 base at V and 3 bases at J, with 16 bases between. This CDR3 spans 16 amino acids. The CDR3 protein is CSVEGVENGVYNEQFF. In nucleotides, the CDR3 is TGCAGCGTTGAAGGGGTCGAAAACGGGGTCTACAATGAGCAGTTCTTC.

Only a few counts were recorded for this clone. The chain uses TRBV6-1 and TRBJ1-5, with D hard to call. Trimming shortened V by 2 bases and J by 6 bases, and 8 bases separated the two germline ends. The CDR3 loop spans 13 amino acids. CDR1 is MNHNS, CDR2 SASEGT, per germline. CDR3 bases: TGTGCCAGCAGTGAAATGGCCGTTCAGCCCCAGCATTTT. This gives the protein CASSEMAVQPQHF.

The sample holds one count of this clone. This sequence joins TRBV27 and TRBJ1-5; D unresolved. Per germline, CDR1 MNHEY and CDR2 SMNVEV (reference sequence). V lost 2 bases to trimming and J lost 5 bases, with 7 bases between them. This CDR3 has 13 amino acids. The CDR3 DNA is TGTGCCAGCAGTTTAAACAGATATCAGCCCCAGCATTTT. Translating it yields CASSLNRYQPQHF.

This sequence joins TRBV25-1 and TRBJ1-6; no clear D gene. Trimming took 2 bases from V and 10 from J, leaving 15 bases between them. The CDR3 consists of 15 residues. Germline V gene sequence: CDR1 MGHDK, CDR2 SYGVNS. This chain's CDR3 is CASSEGWRVWSPLHF. CDR3 nucleotides: TGTGCCAGCAGTGAAGGCTGGAGGGTATGGTCACCCCTCCACTTT.

This clone was seen only a few times. V and J are TRBV4-3 and TRBJ2-5; 7 bases match TRBD1. The CDR3 has 14 amino acids. With V trimmed by 3 bases and J by 9 bases, 10 bases remained unmatched. The germline V gene encodes CDR1 LGHNA and CDR2 YSLEER. CDR3: CASSQTGLLKPQYF. DNA of the CDR3: TGCGCCAGCAGCCAGACAGGGCTATTAAAGCCCCAGTACTTC.

This sequence joins TRBV29-1 and TRBJ2-2, with 7 bases fitting TRBD1. J gave up 4 bases and V 4 bases, and 6 bases lay outside the gene matches. Germline V gives CDR1 SQVTM, CDR2 ANQGSEA. The CDR3 loop spans 14 amino acids. The CDR3 nucleotides are TGCAGCGTTGTTGACAGGGTATCCACCGGGGAGCTGTTTTTT. Translated: CSVVDRVSTGELFF.

This clone has only a few counts. The rearrangement uses TRBV28 and TRBJ2-1; perhaps TRBD1 as D (6 bases). Trimming stripped 3 bases from V and 9 bases from J, with 15 bases between. This CDR3 contains 14 residues. Germline CDR1 is MDHEN and CDR2 is SYDVKM. CDR3 nucleotide sequence: TGTGCCAGCAGTTTGGACCGGACAGACGGTGAGCAGTTCTTC. Translating gives CASSLDRTDGEQFF.

The chain has TRBV10-3 and TRBJ2-3, with D possibly TRBD1 on 6 matching bases. The CDR3 contains 16 residues. Per germline, CDR1 ENHRY and CDR2 SYGVKD. Trimming stripped 0 bases from V and 2 bases from J, with 12 bases between. The CDR3: CAISESKGQLTDTQYF. CDR3 nucleotides: TGTGCCATCAGTGAGTCTAAGGGACAACTCACAGATACGCAGTATTTT.

The chain recombines TRBV29-1 with TRBJ2-6; a possible D gene is TRBD1 (6 bases). V lost 0 bases and J lost 4, with 10 bases in between. CDR1 SQVTM and CDR2 ANQGSEA come from the germline V gene. This CDR3 is built from 15 residues. For the CDR3, the DNA is TGCAGCGTTGAAGACAGGGGCACCGGGGCCAACGTCCTGACTTTC. Translating gives CSVEDRGTGANVLTF.

The chain employs TRBV7-9 and TRBJ2-1; D may be TRBD1 (6 bases). V lost 5 bases to trimming and J lost 7 bases, with 9 bases between them. Germline loops: CDR1 SEHNR, CDR2 FQNEAQ (reference sequence). This CDR3 region has 12 residues. The CDR3 DNA is TGTGCCAGCAGCGGACAGACAAATGAGCAGTTCTTC. As protein: CASSGQTNEQFF. The full variable domain, rest sourced from reference TRBV7-9 and TRBJ2-1, is DTGVSQNPRHKITKRGQNVTFRCDPISEHNRLYWYRQTLGQGPEFLTYFQNEAQLEKSRLLSDRFSAERPKGSFSTLEIQRTEQGDSAMYLCASSGQTNEQFFGPGTRLTVL.

This clone was picked up a small number of times. The V and J genes are TRBV6-6 and TRBJ2-7; D perhaps matches TRBD1 (5 bases). Germline V gives CDR1 MNHNY, CDR2 SVGAGI (reference sequence). V lost 6 bases, J lost 5 bases, and 23 bases lay in between. This CDR3 region has 16 residues. The DNA of the CDR3 is TGTGCCAGCAGCCCCCAGGGTCTTGCCCCCCCGCACGAGCAGTACTTC. Translation: CASSPQGLAPPHEQYF.

J is TRBJ2-5 and V is TRBV5-1, with TRBD2 matching over 7 bases. The DNA end lines up better with TRBJ2-7; the J call may be wrong. This CDR3 spans 16 amino acids. Germline V lookup: CDR1 SGHRS, CDR2 YFSETQ. The CDR3 sequence is CASSFPPAGEKTEQYF. As DNA, the CDR3 is TGCGCCAGCAGCTTCCCTCCGGCGGGAGAAAAAACCGAGCAGTACTTC.

The chain combines TRBV18 with TRBJ1-1; D may be TRBD1 (6 bases). Between the trimmed V and J ends, which lost 6 bases and 5 bases, there was a span of 10 bases. This CDR3 contains 12 residues. CDR1 is KGHSH and CDR2 is LQKENI in the germline V gene. The CDR3 sequence: CASSPQGTEAFF. The CDR3 DNA reads TGTGCCAGCTCCCCCCAGGGGACTGAAGCTTTCTTT.

The chain uses TRBV4-1 and TRBJ2-2, with a possible D match to TRBD2 (6 bases). V was clipped by 1 base and J by 1 base, with 16 bases between them. This CDR3 has 18 amino acids. CDR1 is MGHRA and CDR2 is YSYEKL in the germline V gene. CDR3 nucleotides: TGCGCCAGCAGCCAAGTAAGAGGCGGGGAACGGAACACCGGGGAGCTGTTTTTT. It is translated as CASSQVRGGERNTGELFF.

V and J are TRBV11-2 and TRBJ2-5; D may be TRBD2 (5 bases). There are 15 residues in the CDR3. The V gene lost 1 base and the J gene lost 2 bases, with 11 bases spanning the gap. From germline, CDR1 is SGHAT and CDR2 FQNNGV. CDR3 in amino acids: CASSLGPREQETQYF. Written as DNA, the CDR3 is TGTGCCAGCAGCTTAGGCCCCCGGGAACAAGAGACCCAGTACTTC. Filled out from reference TRBV11-2 and TRBJ2-5, the complete variable domain reads EAGVAQSPRYKIIEKRQSVAFWCNPISGHATLYWYQQILGQGPKLLIQFQNNGVVDDSQLPKDRFSAERLKGVDSTLKIQPAKLEDSAVYLCASSLGPREQETQYFGPGTRLLVL.